The following is a T cell receptor beta chain sequence with its context. Its target is unknown. Germline CDR1 is MGHDK and CDR2 is SYGVNS. V lost 4 bases, J lost 7 bases, and 11 bases lay in between. CDR3 length equals 13 residues. A multiplex PCR was run with 60 Vbeta primers and 13 Jbeta primers. Assay used: immunoSEQ multiplex PCR; TCRdb lists only in-frame clones, some missing. The sample records roughly 150,000 clones, about 80% being singletons. This record comes from a study of cytomegalovirus exposure and HLA in healthy donors. Findings and caveats of the study: Several of the most significant clusters appeared linked to common viral pathogens, based on a later analysis. Both high specificity and high sensitivity reportedly marked the classifier's diagnosis of cytomegalovirus status. Later analysis showed most CMV-associated TCR beta chains appearing HLA-restricted.

Sequencing was done on a sample of PBMCs. The sequence was collected from a woman in her thirties or forties in good health and CMV-seronegative. The V and J genes are TRBV25-1 and TRBJ2-1; the D gene is possibly TRBD1 (6 bases). The CDR3 DNA reads TGTGCCAGCAGTGCCAGGGGTTGGAATGAGCAGTTCTTC. Protein sequence: CASSARGWNEQFF.